Below, one T cell receptor (beta chain) is given with its context. Its antigen is currently unknown. V was clipped by 1 base and J by 2 bases, with 9 bases between them. Germline CDR1 SNHLY, CDR2 FYNNEI. The CDR3 loop spans 14 amino acids. The source of the sample is a study of PD-1 blockade in classical Hodgkin lymphoma. Relapses following autologous stem cell transplantation were seen in all patients, with brentuximab vedotin exposure varying. This table comes from immunoSEQ multiplex PCR, and its TCRdb copy is limited to in-frame clones, with some not included. This table holds about 63,000 clones, more than 75% found once. General observations from the study: Diversity similar to that of newly diagnosed patients was seen at baseline in complete responders. As was reported, newly diagnosed patients showed lower baseline TCR diversity than healthy donors did. A significant rise in TCR diversity by C4D1 was seen for CD4+ but not CD8+ cells.

The TCR comes from a human donor with classical Hodgkin lymphoma. The sample was peripheral blood mononuclear cells (PBMCs), taken before the second cycle of nivolumab. The chain joins TRBV2 to TRBJ2-7; perhaps D is TRBD1 or TRBD2 (5 bases each). The CDR3 is CASSEVGTPYEQYF. The CDR3, as DNA: TGTGCCAGCAGTGAAGTTGGGACCCCCTACGAGCAGTACTTC.